This T cell receptor (beta chain) was sequenced in a study of cytomegalovirus exposure and HLA in healthy donors. Study at large: Within an early data release were around 87 million unique TCRs drawn from HLA-typed donors. Within the Caucasian-associated ancestry cluster were around four fifths of the approximately 400 genotyped donors. Notes on the study in general: The classifier was said to identify cytomegalovirus status with high specificity and sensitivity. Whilst most TCR sequences proved rare, a subset of public TCRs occurred across many donors.

Comment on this clone: The target antigen is unknown.

Vbeta (60) and Jbeta (13) primers were used in the PCR. TCRdb keeps only in-frame clones here, not all; method: immunoSEQ multiplex PCR. The sample consists of 100,000 to 150,000 clones, over 75% of them appearing once. This CDR3 region has 14 residues. Germline-derived CDR1 and CDR2 are MNHEY and SMNVEV (reference sequence). The V segment lost 6 bases and the J segment 5 bases; nucleotides outside the gene matches: 10. The rearrangement uses TRBV27 and TRBJ2-7, with 7 bases fitting TRBD1. The sample was PBMCs. The origin of this receptor is a man younger than 35 in good health and CMV-seropositive. The CDR3 DNA follows: TGTGCCAGCAGACCTGACAGGGATGTTGACGAGCAGTACTTC. It encodes CASRPDRDVDEQYF.